This T cell receptor beta chain appears in the sequencing data of a study of T cell clusters in autoimmune cytopenias. About the research overall: Healthy donor controls had a mean age of about 56 years and median age of about 60 years. Whole-study results and caveats: Clustering suggested that physiological T cell clusters were missing in primary autoimmune cytopenia patients. No experiment has yet validated the function of the T cell clusters defined in silico.

Each sample's input was around 270 ng genomic DNA, some 38,000 genome equivalents. CDR1 LNHDA and CDR2 SQIVND come from the germline V gene (reference sequence). CDR3 size: 12 residues. Multiplex touch-down PCR amplified TRB using TRB-A and TRB-B pools in one tube. TCRdb re-analyzed the multiplex PCR reads; it lists each CDR3 protein once, without DNA. The sample holds approximately 11,000 distinct CDR3 sequences. This clonotype shows up as medium-sized (0.01 to 0.1%) by frequency. Antigen unknown. This same sample was also part of a study on T cell repertoires in aging, cancer and after chemotherapy. That paper states: Median generation probability rose over the chemotherapy interval in each cancer cohort, suggesting rebound thymic output.

V is TRBV19 and J is TRBJ1-1. Input material: peripheral blood. This receptor was identified in a human donor in good health. The CDR3 sequence: CASSIYGTEAFF.